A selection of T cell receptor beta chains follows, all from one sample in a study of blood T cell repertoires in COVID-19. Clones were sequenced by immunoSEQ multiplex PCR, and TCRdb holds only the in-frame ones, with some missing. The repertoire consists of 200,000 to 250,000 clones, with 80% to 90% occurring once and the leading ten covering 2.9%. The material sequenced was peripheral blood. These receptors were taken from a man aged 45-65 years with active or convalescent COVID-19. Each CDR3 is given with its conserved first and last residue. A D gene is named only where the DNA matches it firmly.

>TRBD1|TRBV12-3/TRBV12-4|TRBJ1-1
CASSPTVTGEAFF
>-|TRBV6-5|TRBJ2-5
CASSRTRQETQYF
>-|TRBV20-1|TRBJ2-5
CSASQETQYF
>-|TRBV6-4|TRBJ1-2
CASRNEPYGAYGYTF
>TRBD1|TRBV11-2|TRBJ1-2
CASSFLPQGASYGYTF
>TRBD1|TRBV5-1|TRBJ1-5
CASSLDGTGFQPQHF
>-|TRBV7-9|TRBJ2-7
CASSSLREVGDGEQYF
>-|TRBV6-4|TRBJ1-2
CASRLHEGIDYGYTF
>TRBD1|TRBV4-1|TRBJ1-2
CASSQPLRDRAYGYTF
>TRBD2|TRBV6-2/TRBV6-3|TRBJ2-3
CASSTSGANTDTQYF
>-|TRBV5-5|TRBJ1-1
CASSYWTQNTEAFF
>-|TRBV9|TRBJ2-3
CASSVGVGRTDTQYF